One and the same sample provided the 12 T cell receptor beta chains below, sequenced in a study of Graves' ophthalmopathy and Graves' hyperthyroidism. RNA transcripts provided the template for amplifying TCR beta CDR3 regions. First-round RT-PCR used HTBI primers; second-round multiplex PCR followed. In TCRdb, the multiplex PCR reads were re-called with MiXCR into one record per CDR3 protein. The table records 600,000 to 650,000 distinct CDR3 sequences, about 20% of them present only once. The sequenced sample consisted of peripheral blood. The receptor source for this set is a woman aged 18-29 years with stable Graves' hyperthyroidism. Some clones in this sample may be carry-over from other donors' samples.

V is TRBV11-2 and J is TRBJ1-2, with D possibly TRBD1 on 6 matching bases. The germline V gene has CDR1 SGHAT and CDR2 FQNNGV. Trimming stripped 3 bases from V and 8 bases from J, with 13 bases between. The CDR3 runs 13 residues. The CDR3 here is CASSFLGAQGYTF. The CDR3 DNA reads TGTGCCAGCAGCTTCTTGGGGGCGCAGGGCTACACCTTC.

This clonotype was observed at least ten times. The rearrangement joins TRBV7-3 to TRBJ2-2, with a possible D match to TRBD2 (5 bases). The V and J ends lost 7 bases and 0 bases respectively, with 6 bases between them. Germline assignment: CDR1 SGHTA and CDR2 FQGTGA. The CDR3 covers 13 residues. CDR3: CASKGANTGELFF. DNA of the CDR3: TGTGCCAGCAAGGGAGCGAACACCGGGGAGCTGTTTTTT.

At least ten counts were recorded for this clonotype. The chain uses TRBV12-3 or TRBV12-4 and TRBJ1-1; 10 nucleotides align to TRBD1. The junction had 7 bases not matched to a gene; V was cut back by 6 bases and J by 6 bases. The length of the CDR3 is 14 residues. The CDR3 DNA sequence: TGTGCCAGCAGGGCGGGACAGGGGTTCGCTGAAGCTTTCTTT. Its protein is CASRAGQGFAEAFF.

This clonotype was seen many times. The rearrangement links TRBV20-1 to TRBJ2-7; 8 bases line up with TRBD2. V shed 1 base and J 5 bases; nucleotides not matched to a gene: 13. Germline loops: CDR1 DFQATT, CDR2 SNEGSKA (reference sequence). The CDR3 extends over 16 amino acids. The DNA of the CDR3 is TGCAGTGCTAGAGGACGCGGGAGGTCCGTTTCCCACGAGCAGTACTTC. It yields the protein CSARGRGRSVSHEQYF.

This clonotype has a count of ten or more. In DNA form, the CDR3 reads TGTGCCACCAGCAGAAGGGACCCTGGGGAGACCCAGTACTTC. This sequence encodes CATSRRDPGETQYF. This rearrangement joins TRBV15 to TRBJ2-5; possibly TRBD1 or TRBD2 for D (5 bases each). CDR1 and CDR2 (germline): LNHNV, YYDKDF (reference sequence). The CDR3 sequence is 14 residues long. V was cut by 2 bases and J by 5 bases, with 12 bases left in between.

The gene calls are TRBV4-1 and TRBJ1-1; D ambiguous. The CDR3 is made up of 15 amino acids. Germline CDR1 is MGHRA and CDR2 is YSYEKL. Trimming removed 2 bases at V and 1 base at J, with 11 bases between. Here the CDR3 DNA reads TGCGCCAGCAGCCAATATGTCTCTCCGAACACTGAAGCTTTCTTT. Residues: CASSQYVSPNTEAFF.

This clonotype was observed many times. A read error is possible here, since a much larger clone lies one base away. The chain is built from TRBV5-1 and TRBJ2-7; D ambiguous. The CDR3 totals 11 residues. Germline V CDR1 and CDR2: SGHRS, YFSETQ. The CDR3, as DNA: TGTGCCAGCAGCTTAGGGAACGAGCAGTACTTC. Its translation is CASSLGNEQYF.

Notes on this clonotype: This clone may be a read error of a much larger clone one base away. The chain combines TRBV6-5 with TRBJ2-7, with TRBD1 matching 9 bases. The CDR3 has 13 residues. Germline V CDR1 and CDR2: MNHEY, SVGAGI. The CDR3 protein is CAGSYRGLYEQYF. In nucleotides, the CDR3 is TGTGCCGGCAGTTACAGGGGGCTCTACGAGCAGTACTTC.

This clonotype was seen only a few times. The germline gene is not matched at one end of the junction; a read error may be the cause. This rearrangement joins TRBV6-1 to TRBJ1-1; D remains unclear. The CDR3 spans 13 residues. The V gene's germline CDR1 is MNHNS and CDR2 SASEGT. This CDR3 is CASIFIGPPDAFF. The DNA for the CDR3 is TGTGCCAGCATCTTTATAGGGCCACCTGATGCTTTCTTT.

This clonotype appeared a few times. V is TRBV12-3 or TRBV12-4 and J is TRBJ2-3; D might be TRBD1 or TRBD2, each matching 5 bases. The CDR3 spans 12 residues. V lost 6 bases, J lost 5 bases, and 9 bases lay in between. The CDR3 sequence: CASSGTGDTQYF. CDR3 bases: TGTGCCAGCAGCGGGACGGGAGATACGCAGTATTTT.

There are many counts of this clonotype. The V gene is TRBV20-1, the J gene TRBJ1-2; D gene ambiguous. Between the trimmed V and J ends, which lost 0 bases and 4 bases, there was a span of 9 bases. From germline, CDR1 is DFQATT and CDR2 SNEGSKA (reference sequence). The CDR3 covers 13 residues. The CDR3 DNA sequence: TGCAGTGCTAGAGATTTGAGGTCCTATGGCTACACCTTC. As protein: CSARDLRSYGYTF.

Points on this clonotype: This may arise from a read error, as a much more abundant clone is one base away. This chain links TRBV11-1 with TRBJ1-2; a weak D match, TRBD1 (5 bases). The V end lost 3 bases, the J end lost 0 bases, and 8 bases lay between the germline ends. Germline-derived CDR1 and CDR2 are SGHAT and FQDESV (reference sequence). The CDR3 runs to 14 residues. The CDR3 nucleotides read TGTGCCAGCAGCTTCGACAGAACTAACTATGGCTACACCTTC. Translation gives CASSFDRTNYGYTF.